Listed here are 27 T cell receptor beta chains from one sample, sequenced in a study of blood T cell repertoires in COVID-19. Clones were read by immunoSEQ multiplex PCR, and TCRdb kept only the in-frame ones, dropping some. Of about 110,000 clones in the sample, more than 80% were seen once. The sequencing input was peripheral blood. The receptors stem from an older woman with acute or convalescent COVID-19.

The chain combines TRBV7-9 with TRBJ2-7; 10 bases match TRBD2. Germline CDR1 is SEHNR and CDR2 is FQNEAQ (reference sequence). V lost 4 bases, J lost 5 bases, and 17 bases stayed unmatched. This CDR3 is built from 18 residues. CDR3 coding DNA: TGTGCCAGCAGCTCCTTCTATTCTACTAGCGGGGACATCCACGAGCAGTACTTC. This sequence encodes CASSSFYSTSGDIHEQYF.

The genes are TRBV18 and TRBJ2-1; tentatively, D is TRBD2 (7 bases). The CDR3 loop spans 16 amino acids. The ends were cut back, 2 bases at V and 2 bases at J, with 13 bases in the middle. Germline V gene lookup returns CDR1 KGHSH and CDR2 LQKENI. CDR3 nucleotide sequence: TGTGCCAGCTCACCAGGAGGGAGGGGGACCTACAATGAGCAGTTCTTC. Encoded protein: CASSPGGRGTYNEQFF.

V gene TRBV11-2 combines with J gene TRBJ1-2; the D is unclear. There are 12 residues in the CDR3. Germline CDR1 reads SGHAT; CDR2 reads FQNNGV. V lost 0 bases to trimming and J lost 8 bases, with 7 bases between them. The chain's CDR3 is CASSLDRGGYTF. Written as DNA, the CDR3 is TGTGCCAGCAGCTTAGATCGGGGAGGCTACACCTTC. Filled out from reference TRBV11-2 and TRBJ1-2, the complete variable domain reads EAGVAQSPRYKIIEKRQSVAFWCNPISGHATLYWYQQILGQGPKLLIQFQNNGVVDDSQLPKDRFSAERLKGVDSTLKIQPAKLEDSAVYLCASSLDRGGYTFGSGTRLTVV.

A single count supports this clone. V gene TRBV3-1 (or the pseudogene TRBV3-2) combines with J gene TRBJ2-7; D is unresolved. The germline V gene encodes CDR1 LGHDT and CDR2 YNNKEL (reference sequence). Deletions cut 5 bases from V and 6 bases from J, with 11 bases between. The CDR3 is 12 amino acids. As DNA, the CDR3 is TGTGCCAGCAGCTCCGCGTCTGGCGAGCAGTACTTC. Translated, it gives CASSSASGEQYF.

The chain couples TRBV2 to TRBJ2-5; 9 bases are shared with TRBD1. V lost 8 bases and J lost 3; bases outside the gene matches: 10. The germline gives CDR1 SNHLY, CDR2 FYNNEI. There are 15 residues in the CDR3. CDR3 sequence reads: CASGPTGGEEETQYF. DNA for the CDR3: TGTGCCAGCGGCCCAACAGGGGGCGAGGAAGAGACCCAGTACTTC. Combining the CDR3 with reference TRBV2 and TRBJ2-5 gives the whole variable domain EPEVTQTPSHQVTQMGQEVILRCVPISNHLYFYWYRQILGQKVEFLVSFYNNEISEKSEIFDDQFSVERPDGSNFTLKIRSTKLEDSAMYFCASGPTGGEEETQYFGPGTRLLVL.

In its sample, this clone was seen a few times. The J gene is TRBJ1-5, the V gene TRBV19; 7 bases are a match to TRBD1. The ends lost 3 bases at V and 6 bases at J; junction bases unmatched: 5. CDR1 LNHDA and CDR2 SQIVND come from the germline V gene (reference sequence). This CDR3 region has 14 residues. DNA for the CDR3: TGTGCCAGTAGTATTACGAGGGGGCCTCAGCCCCAGCATTTT. Encoded protein: CASSITRGPQPQHF.

The chain couples TRBV3-1 (or the pseudogene TRBV3-2) to TRBJ2-4; 9 bases fit TRBD2. Trimming removed 4 bases from V and 0 bases from J; junction bases left unmatched: 10. The CDR3 consists of 18 residues. Germline V CDR1 and CDR2: LGHDT, YNNKEL (reference sequence). In DNA, the CDR3 is TGTGCCAGCAGCCCCCCAGCGGGGGGTCCTTTAGCCAAAAACATTCAGTACTTC. Translation gives CASSPPAGGPLAKNIQYF.

This clone was detected a few times. The rearrangement uses TRBV3-1 (or the pseudogene TRBV3-2) and TRBJ1-1, with D perhaps matching TRBD1 (5 bases). Between the trimmed V and J ends, which lost 4 bases and 0 bases, there was a span of 9 bases. CDR3 length: 14 amino acids. CDR1 is LGHDT and CDR2 is YNNKEL in the germline V gene (reference sequence). CDR3 DNA sequence: TGTGCCAGCAGCCGGGGGGGTTTGAACACTGAAGCTTTCTTT. It yields the protein CASSRGGLNTEAFF.

V and J are TRBV29-1 and TRBJ1-4; D is perhaps TRBD1 (5 bases). With 5 bases removed from V and 8 bases from J, the gap between germline ends came to 21 bases. The length of the CDR3 is 15 residues. Germline V gene data show CDR1 as SQVTM and CDR2 as ANQGSEA. The CDR3 DNA sequence: TGCAGCGTTCGTGGGACTCAGGGAAGTGGGGAAAAACTGTTTTTT. This gives the protein CSVRGTQGSGEKLFF.

The chain is built from TRBV19 and TRBJ2-2, with 11 bases identical to TRBD2. The germline V gene has CDR1 LNHDA and CDR2 SQIVND (reference sequence). V was pared by 7 bases and J by 1 base, with 8 bases of the junction left unmatched. The CDR3 runs 17 residues. The CDR3 is CASTRRLAGGNTGELFF. For the CDR3, the DNA is TGTGCCAGTACCAGACGCCTAGCGGGGGGGAACACCGGGGAGCTGTTTTTT.

This sequence joins TRBV19 and TRBJ2-7; D possibly corresponds to TRBD1 (6 bases). CDR1 and CDR2 (germline): LNHDA, SQIVND (reference sequence). The CDR3 has 15 residues. Trimming shortened V by 7 bases and J by 0 bases, and 16 bases separated the two germline ends. The CDR3 here is CASTPNRDTSYEQYF. CDR3 in DNA: TGTGCCAGTACCCCGAACCGGGACACCTCCTACGAGCAGTACTTC. The full variable domain, completed using reference TRBV19 and TRBJ2-7, is DGGITQSPKYLFRKEGQNVTLSCEQNLNHDAMYWYRQDPGQGLRLIYYSQIVNDFQKGDIAEGYSVSREKKESFPLTVTSAQKNPTAFYLCASTPNRDTSYEQYFGPGTRLTVT.

The rearrangement uses TRBV20-1 and TRBJ2-1, with D maybe TRBD1 (6 bases). V was shortened by 3 bases and J by 13 bases, with 13 bases between the two germline ends. The CDR3 runs to 11 residues. Per germline, CDR1 DFQATT and CDR2 SNEGSKA (reference sequence). CDR3 sequence (DNA): TGCAGTGCTAGTGGGGGCGCTCATCAGTTCTTC. Translation gives CSASGGAHQFF.

The V call is TRBV18, the J call TRBJ1-5; D remains unclear. Germline V gene data show CDR1 as KGHSH and CDR2 as LQKENI. The V end was cut by 3 bases, the J end by 4 bases, with 13 bases between. This CDR3 is 15 amino acids long. The CDR3 DNA reads TGTGCCAGCTCACCGTCGGGTGCATCTAATCAGCCCCAGCATTTT. It specifies CASSPSGASNQPQHF.

The rearrangement links TRBV6-5 to TRBJ1-6, with no clear D. CDR3 length: 15 amino acids. Per germline, CDR1 MNHEY and CDR2 SVGAGI. V lost 0 bases and J 10 bases, leaving 13 bases between the germline ends. DNA of the CDR3: TGTGCCAGCAGTTACTCAGGACTAAATTCCTCACCCCTCCACTTT. Protein sequence: CASSYSGLNSSPLHF.

The genes are TRBV6-5 and TRBJ1-2; 9 nucleotides line up with TRBD1. The CDR3 has 12 amino acids. V dropped 6 bases and J dropped 6; count of bases not matched to a gene: 2. Germline V lookup: CDR1 MNHEY, CDR2 SVGAGI. The CDR3 loop is CASSTGGDGYTF. In DNA, the CDR3 is TGTGCCAGCAGCACAGGGGGCGATGGCTACACCTTC.

The chain links TRBV5-1 to TRBJ1-2, with D possibly matching TRBD1 (6 bases). In germline, CDR1 is SGHRS, CDR2 YFSETQ. Trimming shortened V by 7 bases and J by 4 bases, and 17 bases separated the two germline ends. The CDR3 runs to 14 residues. DNA for the CDR3: TGCGCCAGCGCACTTACCGACAGGCTCTATGGCTACACCTTC. Amino acid sequence: CASALTDRLYGYTF. The full variable domain, with the rest looked up from reference TRBV5-1 and TRBJ1-2, is KAGVTQTPRYLIKTRGQQVTLSCSPISGHRSVSWYQQTPGQGLQFLFEYFSETQRNKGNFPGRFSGRQFSNSRSEMNVSTLELGDSALYLCASALTDRLYGYTFGSGTRLTVV.

This clone occurred a few times. The chain carries TRBV7-9 and TRBJ1-1; 7 nucleotides match TRBD1. The germline V gene has CDR1 SEHNR and CDR2 FQNEAQ (reference sequence). Trimming at V came to 5 bases and at J to 0 bases, leaving 9 bases not matched to a gene. CDR3 size: 16 residues. CDR3 residues: CASSLSGQVMNTEAFF. For the CDR3, the DNA is TGTGCCAGCAGCCTCAGCGGACAGGTCATGAACACTGAAGCTTTCTTT.

The genes are TRBV19 and TRBJ1-1, with unresolved D. Trimming took off 0 bases at V and 1 base at J, with 9 bases between the two ends. CDR1 LNHDA and CDR2 SQIVND come from the germline V gene (reference sequence). CDR3 length equals 15 residues. The CDR3 DNA is TGTGCCAGTAGTATAGAGAACAATCCGAACACTGAAGCTTTCTTT. Translation: CASSIENNPNTEAFF.

The CDR3 protein is CASRRTNYGYTF. CDR3 DNA: TGTGCCAGCCGGAGGACTAACTATGGCTACACCTTC. The chain has TRBV2 and TRBJ1-2; D gene unclear. Germline V lookup: CDR1 SNHLY, CDR2 FYNNEI. This CDR3 has 12 residues. Deletions cut 8 bases from V and 0 bases from J, with 7 bases between.

This chain connects TRBV14 to TRBJ2-7; 8 nucleotides agree with TRBD1. Germline V CDR1 and CDR2: SGHDN, FVKESK. V was clipped by 1 base and J by 6 bases; unmatched bases: 11. The CDR3 is 16 amino acids. Written as DNA, the CDR3 is TGTGCCAGCAGCCAAGTGAACAGGGGGGACCGGGGCGAGCAGTACTTC. The encoded protein is CASSQVNRGDRGEQYF.

This clone was recorded only once. This chain connects TRBV5-1 to TRBJ2-6, with D possibly matching TRBD2 (7 bases). V was trimmed by 3 bases and J by 0 bases, leaving 13 bases between them. CDR3 length equals 17 residues. Germline CDR1 is SGHRS and CDR2 is YFSETQ. Here the CDR3 DNA reads TGCGCCAGCAGCTGGCAGGGGACTATCTCTGGGGCCAACGTCCTGACTTTC. It is translated as CASSWQGTISGANVLTF.

This chain connects TRBV12-5 to TRBJ1-3; D is possibly TRBD1 (5 bases). The CDR3 totals 14 residues. V dropped 3 bases and J dropped 5 bases, with 11 bases sitting between them. Germline-derived CDR1 and CDR2 are LGHNT and FRNRAP. CDR3 protein: CASGFTDSRNTIYF. Written as DNA, the CDR3 is TGTGCTAGTGGTTTCACTGACAGTCGAAACACCATATATTTT.

This chain joins TRBV29-1 and TRBJ2-7; 7 bases match TRBD1. With V trimmed by 4 bases and J by 3 bases, 6 bases remained unmatched. Germline CDR1 is SQVTM and CDR2 is ANQGSEA. The CDR3 covers 13 residues. CDR3 coding DNA: TGCAGCGTTGTAGAGGCAGGGGGCTACGAGCAGTACTTC. Amino acids: CSVVEAGGYEQYF.

The CDR3 DNA reads TGTGCCAGCAGCGTAGTTGGAGTGGGGGAGCTGTTTTTT. Protein sequence: CASSVVGVGELFF. The rearrangement joins TRBV9 to TRBJ2-2; D is unclear. The CDR3 consists of 13 residues. Between the trimmed V and J ends, which lost 0 bases and 8 bases, there was a span of 8 bases. Germline CDR1 SGDLS, CDR2 YYNGEE.

A few counts support this clone. V and J are TRBV7-9 and TRBJ1-6, with TRBD1 matching over 8 bases. CDR1 SEHNR and CDR2 FQNEAQ come from the germline V gene (reference sequence). This CDR3 has 15 amino acids. V shed 4 bases, J shed 9 bases, and the junction held 8 bases outside the gene matches. The DNA of the CDR3 is TGTGCCAGCAGCTCACCAGACAGGGGTGGTTCACCCCTCCACTTT. Encoded protein: CASSSPDRGGSPLHF.

The chain couples TRBV4-1 to TRBJ1-1; 9 bases fit TRBD1. The germline V gene encodes CDR1 MGHRA and CDR2 YSYEKL. J lost 0 bases, V lost 4 bases, and 3 bases had no gene match. The CDR3 covers 15 residues. CDR3 amino acids: CASSRGDRVNTEAFF. The DNA for the CDR3 is TGCGCCAGCAGCCGGGGGGACAGGGTGAACACTGAAGCTTTCTTT.

The rearrangement joins TRBV27 to TRBJ1-3, with a tentative D call TRBD1 (5 bases). CDR3 length: 15 residues. The V gene's germline CDR1 is MNHEY and CDR2 SMNVEV (reference sequence). Trimming removed 7 bases at V and 4 bases at J, with 17 bases between. In DNA, the CDR3 is TGTGCCAGCATGCCCCAGGGATTACCCGGAAACACCATATATTTT. Its translation: CASMPQGLPGNTIYF.